What follows are 15 T cell receptor beta chains derived from one specimen sequenced in a study of post-analysis software for immune sequencing data. Incorporated into the TCR beta cDNA libraries were unique molecular identifiers, which served to reduce PCR and sequencing biases. TCRdb independently ran MiXCR on the PCR reads; one entry per CDR3 protein. The repertoire holds approximately 660,000 distinct CDR3 sequences, with 55% to 60% as singletons. These receptors' targets are unknown. Study results and caveats: Roughly five TRBV segments were significantly more frequent in patients than in controls. TRBV5-6, TRBV5-1 and TRBV20-1 were among these segments.

The sequenced sample was blood. The receptors were gathered from a girl aged 2 to 10 with multiple sclerosis.

The V and J genes are TRBV6-6 and TRBJ2-5; 7 nucleotides match TRBD1. CDR3 size: 12 residues. J gave up 11 bases and V 4 bases, and 7 bases lay outside the gene matches. The germline gives CDR1 MNHNY, CDR2 SVGAGI (reference sequence). CDR3 residues: CASSSGDSQQYF. Here the CDR3 DNA reads TGTGCCAGCAGTTCCGGGGACAGTCAGCAGTACTTC.

The rearrangement uses TRBV20-1 and TRBJ1-2; D unclear. The CDR3 is 10 amino acids. The V end was cut by 7 bases, the J end by 7 bases, with 10 bases between. Germline CDR1 reads DFQATT; CDR2 reads SNEGSKA (reference sequence). The DNA for the CDR3 is TGCAGTGTCCCCGTGGGTGGCTACACCTTC. Translated: CSVPVGGYTF.

The chain carries TRBV29-1 and TRBJ1-5; 7 nucleotides line up with TRBD1. The CDR3 runs 12 residues. J lost 11 bases, V lost 6 bases, and 10 bases had no gene match. Germline V gives CDR1 SQVTM, CDR2 ANQGSEA. CDR3 coding DNA: TGCAGCGTCCGGGACAGCGCAGTAACCCAGCATTTT. Protein: CSVRDSAVTQHF.

This chain joins TRBV7-3 and TRBJ1-2; 7 positions agree with TRBD1. The CDR3 is made up of 14 amino acids. Germline V lookup: CDR1 SGHTA, CDR2 FQGTGA. Germline trimming cut 0 bases from V and 9 bases from J; bases unmatched to any gene: 7. The CDR3 is CASSLTGTDDRYTF. DNA for the CDR3: TGTGCCAGCAGCTTAACGGGGACAGACGATCGCTACACCTTC.

The chain has TRBV24-1 and TRBJ1-2; 8 bases fit TRBD1. With V trimmed by 4 bases and J by 8 bases, 5 bases remained unmatched. This CDR3 region has 13 residues. Per germline, CDR1 KGHDR and CDR2 SFDVKD. CDR3 residues: CATSDDRGNGYTF. The CDR3 DNA reads TGTGCCACCAGTGACGACAGGGGAAACGGCTACACCTTC.

This clonotype appeared a single time. The rearrangement joins TRBV20-1 to TRBJ2-3, with TRBD2 identical over 9 bases. In germline, CDR1 is DFQATT, CDR2 SNEGSKA (reference sequence). The CDR3 consists of 15 residues. V was pared by 5 bases and J by 4 bases, with 10 bases of the junction left unmatched. CDR3 DNA sequence: TGCAGTGCTCTCCCCGTAGCGGGAGTCTCAGATACGCAGTATTTT. It translates to CSALPVAGVSDTQYF.

This clonotype was observed a few times. V usage is TRBV15 and J usage is TRBJ2-6; D is undetermined. This CDR3 region has 17 residues. The ends were cut back, 1 base at V and 0 bases at J, with 10 bases in the middle. Germline V lookup: CDR1 LNHNV, CDR2 YYDKDF (reference sequence). The CDR3 is CATSRAARPSGANVLTF. The CDR3 coding sequence is TGTGCCACCAGCAGAGCCGCCAGGCCCTCTGGGGCCAACGTCCTGACTTTC.

The V and J genes are TRBV9 and TRBJ2-1; TRBD2 matches at 12 bases. The CDR3 contains 13 residues. The V and J ends lost 6 bases and 7 bases, in that order; junction bases with no gene match: 2. Germline V gene sequence: CDR1 SGDLS, CDR2 YYNGEE. The CDR3 protein is CASNLAGGNEQFF. The CDR3 DNA reads as TGTGCCAGCAACCTAGCGGGGGGGAATGAGCAGTTCTTC.

This clonotype was recorded many times. The chain recombines TRBV6-5 with TRBJ2-2; possibly TRBD1 for D (5 bases). This CDR3 region has 13 residues. Deletions cut 4 bases from V and 7 bases from J, with 10 bases between. Germline V lookup: CDR1 MNHEY, CDR2 SVGAGI. CDR3 in amino acids: CASSSQGFGELFF. In nucleotides, the CDR3 is TGTGCCAGCAGTTCCCAGGGTTTCGGGGAGCTGTTTTTT.

CDR3 sequence (DNA): TGTGCCAGAAGCAGGACTACTCTCCAAGAGACCCAGTACTTC. This gives the protein CARSRTTLQETQYF. The V gene is TRBV28, the J gene TRBJ2-5; possible D gene TRBD2, 6 bases. The CDR3 extends over 14 amino acids. V lost 9 bases and J lost 1, with 15 bases in between. Germline lookup yields CDR1 MDHEN and CDR2 SYDVKM.

This clonotype was observed a handful of times. V and J are TRBV10-3 and TRBJ2-7, with 11 bases aligning to TRBD2. The V gene end was trimmed by 2 bases and the J gene end by 1 base; junction bases not matched to a gene: 1. Germline V lookup: CDR1 ENHRY, CDR2 SYGVKD. The CDR3 is 15 amino acids. The CDR3 is CAISEGTSGSYEQYF. The DNA for the CDR3 is TGTGCCATCAGTGAGGGGACTAGCGGTTCCTACGAGCAGTACTTC.

The rearrangement joins TRBV3-1 to TRBJ2-6; D gene unclear. Germline CDR1 reads LGHDT; CDR2 reads YNNKEL (reference sequence). V lost 1 base to trimming and J lost 0 bases, with 10 bases between them. This CDR3 has 17 residues. This CDR3 reads CASSQGGPFSGANVLTF. The CDR3, as DNA: TGTGCCAGCAGCCAAGGAGGCCCCTTCTCTGGGGCCAACGTCCTGACTTTC.

This clonotype was seen repeatedly, ten times or more. The V call is TRBV29-1, the J call TRBJ2-3; D not certain. Germline values: CDR1 SQVTM, CDR2 ANQGSEA. The CDR3 is 13 amino acids. Trimming left V 4 bases short and J 0 bases short, with 8 bases between. Here the CDR3 DNA reads TGCAGCGTTGGTGTCTTTAGCACAGATACGCAGTATTTT. It specifies CSVGVFSTDTQYF.

This clonotype was seen a few times. The genes are TRBV5-1 and TRBJ2-7; 8 nucleotides line up with TRBD1. Germline assignment: CDR1 SGHRS and CDR2 YFSETQ. The CDR3 spans 14 residues. Trimming removed 0 bases from V and 3 bases from J; junction bases left unmatched: 2. The CDR3 reads CASSLGTGYYEQYF. DNA of the CDR3: TGCGCCAGCAGCTTGGGGACAGGGTACTACGAGCAGTACTTC.

This clonotype has just a few counts. The CDR3: CASSLGPTGNEQFF. CDR3 DNA sequence: TGTGCCAGCAGCTTAGGTCCAACAGGGAATGAGCAGTTCTTC. V and J are TRBV7-2 and TRBJ2-1; D is possibly TRBD1 (6 bases). The germline V and J ends were trimmed by 1 base and 7 bases, with 11 bases remaining between them. Germline CDR1 and CDR2: SGHTA and FQGNSA. CDR3 length: 14 residues. Looking up the rest from reference TRBV7-2 and TRBJ2-1 gives the full variable domain: GAGVSQSPSNKVTEKGKDVELRCDPISGHTALYWYRQSLGQGLEFLIYFQGNSAPDKSGLPSDRFSAERTGGSVSTLTIQRTQQEDSAVYLCASSLGPTGNEQFFGPGTRLTVL.